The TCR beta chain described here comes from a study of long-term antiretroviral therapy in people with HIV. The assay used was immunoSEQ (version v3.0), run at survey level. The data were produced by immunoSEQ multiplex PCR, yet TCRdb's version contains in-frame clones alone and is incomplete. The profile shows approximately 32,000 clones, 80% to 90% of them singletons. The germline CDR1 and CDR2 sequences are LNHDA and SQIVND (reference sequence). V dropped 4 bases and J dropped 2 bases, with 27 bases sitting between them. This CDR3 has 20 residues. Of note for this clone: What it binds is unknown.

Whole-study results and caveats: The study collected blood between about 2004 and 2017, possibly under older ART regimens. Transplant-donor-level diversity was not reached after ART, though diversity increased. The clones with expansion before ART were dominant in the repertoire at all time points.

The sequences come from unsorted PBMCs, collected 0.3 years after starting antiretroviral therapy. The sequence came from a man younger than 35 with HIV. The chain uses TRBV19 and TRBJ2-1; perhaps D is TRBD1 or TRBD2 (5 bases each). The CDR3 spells CASSTRQLSSGTYTYNEQFF. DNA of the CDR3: TGTGCCAGTAGTACCCGTCAACTTTCATCCGGGACGTACACCTACAATGAGCAGTTCTTC. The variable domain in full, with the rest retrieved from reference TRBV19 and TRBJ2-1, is DGGITQSPKYLFRKEGQNVTLSCEQNLNHDAMYWYRQDPGQGLRLIYYSQIVNDFQKGDIAEGYSVSREKKESFPLTVTSAQKNPTAFYLCASSTRQLSSGTYTYNEQFFGPGTRLTVL.